These 17 T cell receptor beta chains share one sample of origin, sequenced in a study of blood T cell repertoires in COVID-19. Profiling relied on immunoSEQ multiplex PCR, and the TCRdb table lists in-frame clones only, not all of them. The sample shows almost 80,000 clones, 80% to 95% of them seen only once. Sequenced material: peripheral blood. These receptors originate from a woman over 75 with acute or convalescent COVID-19.

J is TRBJ2-3 and V is TRBV29-1; D ambiguous. The CDR3 has 13 residues. CDR1 and CDR2 (germline): SQVTM, ANQGSEA. V lost 6 bases to trimming and J lost 2 bases, with 12 bases between them. The CDR3 protein is CSVSSTYTDTQYF. DNA for the CDR3: TGCAGCGTGTCCTCGACTTACACAGATACGCAGTATTTT.

The chain joins TRBV24-1 to TRBJ2-1; 12 nucleotides agree with TRBD1. With 4 bases clipped from V and 7 bases from J, the junction kept 7 bases outside the gene matches. The CDR3 has 16 amino acids. Germline CDR1 KGHDR, CDR2 SFDVKD. The CDR3 DNA follows: TGTGCCACCAGTGAGGGGGGACAGGGGGCCATTAATGAGCAGTTCTTC. Protein: CATSEGGQGAINEQFF.

The chain couples TRBV7-9 to TRBJ1-3; D is undetermined. Trimming took off 1 base at V and 0 bases at J, with 7 bases between the two ends. Germline assignment: CDR1 SEHNR and CDR2 FQNEAQ (reference sequence). The CDR3 is 15 residues long. The CDR3 reads CASSLGRNSGNTIYF. The CDR3 region has the DNA TGTGCCAGCAGCTTAGGCAGGAACTCTGGAAACACCATATATTTT.

This clone was recorded a few times. Mismatch with germline at one junction end may stem from a read error. This chain joins TRBV4-2 and TRBJ1-2; tentative D call: TRBD1 (5 bases). Germline assignment: CDR1 LGHNA and CDR2 YNFKEQ. The CDR3 length is 12 residues. The CDR3 reads CASSQDGGTTFF. The DNA for the CDR3 is TGTGCCAGCAGCCAAGATGGGGGGACTACTTTCTTC.

As DNA, the CDR3 is TGTGCCAGCAGCTCTTCCGGGACTAGGGATGAGCAGTTCTTC. It translates to CASSSSGTRDEQFF. The chain carries TRBV9 and TRBJ2-1; TRBD2 aligns across 8 bases. The CDR3 runs to 14 residues. Germline V lookup: CDR1 SGDLS, CDR2 YYNGEE. Germline trimming cut 4 bases from V and 8 bases from J; bases unmatched to any gene: 8.

For this clone: The junction departs from the called germline gene at one end, perhaps through a read error. The rearrangement joins TRBV3-1 (or the pseudogene TRBV3-2) to TRBJ2-4; the match to TRBD1 covers 12 bases. The CDR3 contains 17 residues. Per germline, CDR1 LGHDT and CDR2 YNNKEL (reference sequence). For the CDR3, the DNA is TGTGCCAGCAGCCGCGGACAGGTCGTGGGGACAGGGGGCATAACGAACTTC. It codes for CASSRGQVVGTGGITNF.

The rearrangement joins TRBV28 to TRBJ2-7; 10 bases map to TRBD2. This CDR3 has 15 amino acids. The junction had 9 bases not matched to a gene; V was cut back by 8 bases and J by 2 bases. Germline lookup yields CDR1 MDHEN and CDR2 SYDVKM. The CDR3 reads CASAAGGPLTYEQYF. For the CDR3, the DNA is TGTGCCAGCGCAGCGGGAGGGCCCTTAACCTACGAGCAGTACTTC.

The chain combines TRBV28 with TRBJ1-4; D possibly corresponds to TRBD1 (5 bases). This CDR3 has 14 amino acids. V shed 7 bases and J shed 0 bases, with 9 bases lying between them. Germline assignment: CDR1 MDHEN and CDR2 SYDVKM. The CDR3 DNA sequence: TGTGCCAGCAAGCGGGGGGCAACTAATGAAAAACTGTTTTTT. Its protein is CASKRGATNEKLFF. Full variable domain (outside the CDR3, taken from reference TRBV28 and TRBJ1-4): DVKVTQSSRYLVKRTGEKVFLECVQDMDHENMFWYRQDPGLGLRLIYFSYDVKMKEKGDIPEGYSVSREKKERFSLILESASTNQTSMYLCASKRGATNEKLFFGSGTQLSVL.

The chain is built from TRBV6-5 and TRBJ1-2, with 10 bases fitting TRBD1. Germline V CDR1 and CDR2: MNHEY, SVGAGI. This CDR3 has 14 residues. J lost 6 bases, V lost 2 bases, and 3 bases had no gene match. The CDR3 bases are TGTGCCAGCAGTTACCTGACAGGGGGCGATGGCTACACCTTC. It is translated as CASSYLTGGDGYTF.

This chain connects TRBV28 to TRBJ1-2, with 8 bases aligning to TRBD1. The CDR3 has 16 amino acids. Germline values: CDR1 MDHEN, CDR2 SYDVKM. Trimming removed 5 bases from V and 3 bases from J; junction bases left unmatched: 11. The CDR3 region is CASSTKLGQDHYGYTF. CDR3 nucleotide sequence: TGTGCCAGCAGTACAAAATTGGGACAGGACCACTATGGCTACACCTTC.

The chain employs TRBV11-2 and TRBJ2-7; 8 bases map to TRBD1. The junction had 15 bases not matched to a gene; V was cut back by 5 bases and J by 6 bases. The CDR3 runs to 16 residues. Germline loops: CDR1 SGHAT, CDR2 FQNNGV. The CDR3 region is CASSLIRGPTRGEQYF. The CDR3 nucleotides are TGTGCCAGCAGCCTCATCAGGGGGCCCACCAGGGGCGAGCAGTACTTC. Using reference TRBV11-2 and TRBJ2-7 for the parts outside the CDR3, the full variable domain is EAGVAQSPRYKIIEKRQSVAFWCNPISGHATLYWYQQILGQGPKLLIQFQNNGVVDDSQLPKDRFSAERLKGVDSTLKIQPAKLEDSAVYLCASSLIRGPTRGEQYFGPGTRLTVT.

The gene calls are TRBV7-3 and TRBJ2-3; the D is unclear. The CDR3 has 13 amino acids. Trimming took 0 bases from V and 7 from J, leaving 8 bases between them. Germline assignment: CDR1 SGHTA and CDR2 FQGTGA. The chain's CDR3 is CASSLTDFHTQYF. The CDR3 DNA reads TGTGCCAGCAGCTTAACCGACTTTCATACGCAGTATTTT.

The chain carries TRBV4-2 and TRBJ1-1; no clear D. The V gene lost 2 bases and the J gene lost 4 bases, with 5 bases spanning the gap. CDR3 size: 12 residues. Germline V gene lookup returns CDR1 LGHNA and CDR2 YNFKEQ. CDR3 loop: CASSQPGTEAFF. CDR3 DNA: TGTGCCAGCAGCCAACCGGGCACTGAAGCTTTCTTT.

V gene TRBV11-3 combines with J gene TRBJ2-3, with a possible D match to TRBD1 (6 bases). This CDR3 region has 14 residues. CDR1 SGHNT and CDR2 YENEEA come from the germline V gene. The V end was cut by 2 bases, the J end by 0 bases, with 6 bases between. The CDR3 DNA reads TGTGCCAGCAGCTTAACAGGGAGCACAGATACGCAGTATTTT. The encoded protein is CASSLTGSTDTQYF. Filled out from reference TRBV11-3 and TRBJ2-3, the complete variable domain reads EAGVVQSPRYKIIEKKQPVAFWCNPISGHNTLYWYLQNLGQGPELLIRYENEEAVDDSQLPKDRFSAERLKGVDSTLKIQPAELGDSAVYLCASSLTGSTDTQYFGPGTRLTVL.

This chain links TRBV19 with TRBJ2-7; 8 positions agree with TRBD2. The CDR3 consists of 15 residues. J was trimmed by 1 base and V by 3 bases; bases with no gene match: 5. The germline gives CDR1 LNHDA, CDR2 SQIVND (reference sequence). The CDR3: CASSMERGYSYEQYF. The CDR3 coding sequence is TGTGCCAGTAGTATGGAGCGGGGGTATTCCTACGAGCAGTACTTC.

This clone has a handful of counts. The rearrangement uses TRBV7-2 and TRBJ1-6; perhaps TRBD1 as D (6 bases). The CDR3 length is 14 residues. The germline V and J ends were trimmed by 5 bases and 4 bases, with 9 bases remaining between them. Germline V gives CDR1 SGHTA, CDR2 FQGNSA. Here the CDR3 reads CASSPGQYNSPLHF. CDR3 coding DNA: TGTGCCAGCAGCCCGGGACAATATAATTCACCCCTCCACTTT.

The chain joins TRBV2 to TRBJ2-7; 8 nucleotides line up with TRBD2. CDR1 is SNHLY and CDR2 is FYNNEI in the germline V gene. J lost 0 bases, V lost 6 bases, and 4 bases had no gene match. The CDR3 has 14 amino acids. CDR3 nucleotide sequence: TGTGCCAGCAGACTCGGGGGGGGCTCCTACGAGCAGTACTTC. Its translation: CASRLGGGSYEQYF.